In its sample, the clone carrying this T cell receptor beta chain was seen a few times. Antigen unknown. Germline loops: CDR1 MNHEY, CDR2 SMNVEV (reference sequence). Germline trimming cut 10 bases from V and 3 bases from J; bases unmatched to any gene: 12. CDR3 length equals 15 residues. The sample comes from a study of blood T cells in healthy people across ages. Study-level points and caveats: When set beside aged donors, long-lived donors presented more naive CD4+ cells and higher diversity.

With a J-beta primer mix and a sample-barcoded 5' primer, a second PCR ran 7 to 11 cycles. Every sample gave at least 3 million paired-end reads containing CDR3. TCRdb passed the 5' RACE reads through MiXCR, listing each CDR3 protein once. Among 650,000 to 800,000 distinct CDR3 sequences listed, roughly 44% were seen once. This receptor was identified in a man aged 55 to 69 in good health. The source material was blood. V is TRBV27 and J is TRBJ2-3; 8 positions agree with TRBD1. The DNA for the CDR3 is TGTGCCACCTCAGTGGGGACAGGTGGAACAGATACGCAGTATTTT. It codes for CATSVGTGGTDTQYF.